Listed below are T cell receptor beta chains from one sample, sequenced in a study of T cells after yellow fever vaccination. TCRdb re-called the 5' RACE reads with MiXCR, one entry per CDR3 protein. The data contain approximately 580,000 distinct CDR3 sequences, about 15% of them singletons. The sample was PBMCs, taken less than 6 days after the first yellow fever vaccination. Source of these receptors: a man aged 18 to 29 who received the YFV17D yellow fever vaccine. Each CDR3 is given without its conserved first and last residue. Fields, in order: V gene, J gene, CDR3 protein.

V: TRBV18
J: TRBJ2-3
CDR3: ASSPSVGDSEY

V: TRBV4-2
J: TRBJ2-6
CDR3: ASSQLGSGANVLT

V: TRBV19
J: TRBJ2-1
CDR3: ASSKGRNEQF

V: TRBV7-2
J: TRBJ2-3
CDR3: ASSLGNSGTDTQY

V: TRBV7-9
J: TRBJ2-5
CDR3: ASSAGQVGTQY

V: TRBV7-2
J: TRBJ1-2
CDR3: ASSLAGTGEIYGYT

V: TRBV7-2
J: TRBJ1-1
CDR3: ASSWSANTEAF

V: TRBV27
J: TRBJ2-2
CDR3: ASSYRQGLRELF

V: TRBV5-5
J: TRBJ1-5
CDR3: ASSLALGIQPQH

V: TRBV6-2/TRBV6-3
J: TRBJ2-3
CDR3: ASSYFGTSGGLDTQY

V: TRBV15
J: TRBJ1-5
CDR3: ATSRPLRGGNQPQH

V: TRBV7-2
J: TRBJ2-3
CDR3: ASSDPITSGVTDTQY

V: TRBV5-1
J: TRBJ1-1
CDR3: ASSQGQENTEAF

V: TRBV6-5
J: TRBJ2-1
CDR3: ASSYSAGDNEQF

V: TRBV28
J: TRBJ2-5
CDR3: ASSTSGRYQETQY

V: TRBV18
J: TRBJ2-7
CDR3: ASSSTKKQGLQNYEQY

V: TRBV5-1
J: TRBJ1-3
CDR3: ASSQLPGGAGGNTIY

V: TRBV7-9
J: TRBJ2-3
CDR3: ASRFSSSGEADTQY

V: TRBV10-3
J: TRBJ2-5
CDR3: AISESIGTGAPQY

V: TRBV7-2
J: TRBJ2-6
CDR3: ASSLAHSGANVLT

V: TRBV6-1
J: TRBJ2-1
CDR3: ASTRDRGYNEQF

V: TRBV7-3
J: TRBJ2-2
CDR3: ASSPSRLATGELF

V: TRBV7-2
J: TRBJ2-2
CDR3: ASSGPTGWVSGELF